One and the same sample provided the 13 T cell receptor beta chains below, sequenced in a study of OX40 agonist ivuxolimab in advanced cancers. The assay was immunoSEQ multiplex PCR, and TCRdb's table has in-frame clones only and misses some. The sample holds tens of thousands of clones, 70% to 90% seen once. Sequenced here: CD4+ or CD8+ T cells sorted from blood, sampled in a trial of the OX40 agonist ivuxolimab. The receptors were gathered from an adult with an advanced solid tumor such as melanoma, head and neck, liver or kidney cancer.

The chain links TRBV2 to TRBJ1-1; D is unclear. V lost 2 bases to trimming and J lost 2 bases, with 9 bases between them. The germline V gene has CDR1 SNHLY and CDR2 FYNNEI. This CDR3 region has 14 residues. The CDR3 loop is CASSEQVVNTEAFF. The DNA of the CDR3 is TGTGCCAGCAGTGAACAGGTGGTTAACACTGAAGCTTTCTTT.

This chain joins TRBV11-2 and TRBJ2-7; 9 nucleotides match TRBD2. Germline trimming cut 5 bases from V and 8 bases from J; bases unmatched to any gene: 16. The CDR3 loop spans 16 amino acids. CDR1 and CDR2 from the germline V gene are SGHAT and FQNNGV. CDR3 DNA sequence: TGTGCCAGCAGCCCGGCGGGGGCGGGAGGGCCCGGCAAGCAGTACTTC. Its protein product is CASSPAGAGGPGKQYF.

The J gene is TRBJ2-7, the V gene TRBV5-6; possibly TRBD1 for D (6 bases). The CDR3 covers 15 residues. Germline assignment: CDR1 SGHDT and CDR2 YYEEEE. With 3 bases removed from V and 3 bases from J, the gap between germline ends came to 16 bases. As DNA, the CDR3 is TGTGCCAGCAGCTATACAGGGAGAGGGCTCTACGAGCAGTACTTC. Translated, it gives CASSYTGRGLYEQYF.

The chain employs TRBV19 and TRBJ2-3; no clear D gene. Germline V gene sequence: CDR1 LNHDA, CDR2 SQIVND (reference sequence). Trimming took off 4 bases at V and 0 bases at J, with 14 bases between the two ends. The CDR3 is 16 residues long. This chain's CDR3 is CASSTGQASSTDTQYF. For the CDR3, the DNA is TGTGCCAGTAGTACTGGGCAAGCGTCTAGCACAGATACGCAGTATTTT. Together with reference TRBV19 and TRBJ2-3, the CDR3 gives the full variable domain: DGGITQSPKYLFRKEGQNVTLSCEQNLNHDAMYWYRQDPGQGLRLIYYSQIVNDFQKGDIAEGYSVSREKKESFPLTVTSAQKNPTAFYLCASSTGQASSTDTQYFGPGTRLTVL.

The CDR3 is CAWGDRVSEAFF. CDR3 sequence (DNA): TGTGCCTGGGGGGACAGGGTCAGTGAAGCTTTCTTT. This sequence joins TRBV30 and TRBJ1-1; 9 bases map to TRBD1. CDR3 length: 12 amino acids. V lost 5 bases, J lost 7 bases, and 5 bases stayed unmatched. The germline V gene encodes CDR1 GTSNPN and CDR2 SVGIG (reference sequence). Looking up the rest from reference TRBV30 and TRBJ1-1 gives the full variable domain: SQTIHQWPATLVQPVGSPLSLECTVEGTSNPNLYWYRQAAGRGLQLLFYSVGIGQISSEVPQNLSASRPQDRQFILSSKKLLLSDSGFYLCAWGDRVSEAFFGQGTRLTVV.

V usage is TRBV18 and J usage is TRBJ2-1; 11 positions agree with TRBD2. With 3 bases clipped from V and 5 bases from J, the junction kept 9 bases outside the gene matches. This CDR3 spans 17 amino acids. Germline loops: CDR1 KGHSH, CDR2 LQKENI. The CDR3 sequence is CASSPYVAGGIDNEQFF. In DNA, the CDR3 is TGTGCCAGCTCACCTTATGTAGCGGGAGGGATCGACAATGAGCAGTTCTTC. Using reference TRBV18 and TRBJ2-1 for the parts outside the CDR3, the full variable domain is NAGVMQNPRHLVRRRGQEARLRCSPMKGHSHVYWYRQLPEEGLKFMVYLQKENIIDESGMPKERFSAEFPKEGPSILRIQQVVRGDSAAYFCASSPYVAGGIDNEQFFGPGTRLTVL.

The rearrangement links TRBV5-1 to TRBJ2-3, with TRBD2 matching 7 bases. The CDR3 contains 14 residues. Trimming removed 2 bases from V and 3 bases from J; junction bases left unmatched: 3. From germline, CDR1 is SGHRS and CDR2 YFSETQ. The CDR3, as DNA: TGCGCCAGCAGCTTTTCTAGCGGAACAGATACGCAGTATTTT. Encoded protein: CASSFSSGTDTQYF. Complete variable domain (other parts from reference TRBV5-1 and TRBJ2-3): KAGVTQTPRYLIKTRGQQVTLSCSPISGHRSVSWYQQTPGQGLQFLFEYFSETQRNKGNFPGRFSGRQFSNSRSEMNVSTLELGDSALYLCASSFSSGTDTQYFGPGTRLTVL.

The rearrangement uses TRBV15 and TRBJ2-2, with D tentatively TRBD1 (5 bases). From germline, CDR1 is LNHNV and CDR2 YYDKDF (reference sequence). The CDR3 consists of 15 residues. V lost 5 bases and J lost 6, with 16 bases in between. The CDR3 DNA reads as TGTGCCACCAGCGGCGTAGACAGTTCGGCCGGGGAGCTGTTTTTT. This encodes CATSGVDSSAGELFF.

The chain has TRBV11-2 and TRBJ2-3; possible D gene TRBD2, 6 bases. This CDR3 has 16 residues. The V gene's germline CDR1 is SGHAT and CDR2 FQNNGV. V lost 5 bases, J lost 0 bases, and 15 bases lay in between. DNA of the CDR3: TGTGCCAGCAGCACGGGGGACCGCTTTAGCACAGATACGCAGTATTTT. Translating gives CASSTGDRFSTDTQYF.

In DNA, the CDR3 is TGTGCCAGCAACTCATTGGAGGGGTGGCACCAAGATAGCAATCAGCCCCAGCATTTT. The encoded protein is CASNSLEGWHQDSNQPQHF. The chain is built from TRBV21-1 and TRBJ1-5. TRBV21-1 is a known pseudogene. The CDR3 runs to 19 residues.

The V gene is TRBV6-1, the J gene TRBJ2-1; 14 bases are shared with TRBD2. CDR1 MNHNS and CDR2 SASEGT come from the germline V gene. The CDR3 has 13 residues. V lost 8 bases to trimming and J lost 9 bases; unmatched junction nucleotides: 3. CDR3: CASQTSGGGEQFF. CDR3 nucleotide sequence: TGTGCCAGCCAGACTAGCGGGGGGGGTGAGCAGTTCTTC.

The rearrangement links TRBV2 to TRBJ2-7, with D uncertain. Germline V gene sequence: CDR1 SNHLY, CDR2 FYNNEI. The V and J ends lost 6 bases and 8 bases respectively, with 23 bases between them. This CDR3 has 15 residues. This chain's CDR3 is CASRVGGPSSEKQYF. The CDR3 bases are TGTGCCAGCAGGGTGGGTGGGCCAAGCTCTGAGAAGCAGTACTTC.

V gene TRBV19 combines with J gene TRBJ2-5, with 7 bases that match TRBD1. CDR1 is LNHDA, CDR2 SQIVND, per germline (reference sequence). V was clipped by 4 bases and J by 3 bases; unmatched bases: 5. The CDR3 length is 14 residues. The DNA for the CDR3 is TGTGCCAGTAGTACCACAGGGGTCAAAGAGACCCAGTACTTC. The encoded protein is CASSTTGVKETQYF.